These 16 T cell receptor beta chains share one sample of origin, sequenced in a study of T cell responses to AZD1222 COVID-19 vaccine. The assay was immunoSEQ multiplex PCR, and TCRdb's table has in-frame clones only and misses some. Of approximately 300,000 clones detected, around 93% appear once; the ten largest clones hold 0.55%. The input for sequencing was peripheral blood, taken 28 days after the second AZD1222 dose. The source is an adult who received the AZD1222 COVID-19 vaccine.

This chain uses TRBV19 with TRBJ2-3, with D perhaps matching TRBD2 (7 bases). V was shortened by 1 base and J by 3 bases, with 14 bases between the two germline ends. The germline gives CDR1 LNHDA, CDR2 SQIVND (reference sequence). The CDR3 totals 16 residues. The CDR3 is CASSIVRGASTDTQYF. CDR3 DNA: TGTGCCAGTAGTATAGTCCGGGGGGCGTCGACAGATACGCAGTATTTT.

The chain couples TRBV6-5 to TRBJ1-2; D is undetermined. Trimming left V 6 bases short and J 6 bases short, with 17 bases between. The CDR3 sequence is 14 residues long. Germline assignment: CDR1 MNHEY and CDR2 SVGAGI. CDR3 sequence reads: CASRDPGLTNGYTF. The CDR3 DNA sequence: TGTGCCAGCAGGGACCCCGGGTTGACGAATGGCTACACCTTC.

V and J are TRBV7-9 and TRBJ2-7, with D possibly being TRBD2 (5 bases). Germline V gene sequence: CDR1 SEHNR, CDR2 FQNEAQ (reference sequence). Between the trimmed V and J ends, which lost 2 bases and 0 bases, there was a span of 11 bases. The CDR3 has 15 amino acids. The chain's CDR3 is CASSLRGPSSYEQYF. CDR3 DNA sequence: TGTGCCAGCAGCTTACGGGGTCCTAGCTCCTACGAGCAGTACTTC.

The rearrangement uses TRBV5-6 and TRBJ2-2; 8 bases line up with TRBD1. The length of the CDR3 is 16 residues. J was trimmed by 0 bases and V by 4 bases; bases with no gene match: 5. Germline lookup yields CDR1 SGHDT and CDR2 YYEEEE. DNA of the CDR3: TGTGCCAGCAGCGGAGACAGGGGATCGAACACCGGGGAGCTGTTTTTT. Translation gives CASSGDRGSNTGELFF.

This chain connects TRBV9 to TRBJ1-4; 11 nucleotides agree with TRBD1. This CDR3 has 14 amino acids. The V segment lost 7 bases and the J segment 6 bases; nucleotides outside the gene matches: 5. The germline V gene encodes CDR1 SGDLS and CDR2 YYNGEE. CDR3 protein: CASSRTGGHEKLFF. The CDR3 nucleotides are TGTGCCAGCTCAAGGACAGGGGGCCATGAAAAACTGTTTTTT.

The rearrangement uses TRBV7-9 and TRBJ2-7, with TRBD2 identical over 7 bases. This CDR3 has 15 residues. In germline, CDR1 is SEHNR, CDR2 FQNEAQ (reference sequence). J was trimmed by 3 bases and V by 2 bases; bases with no gene match: 7. The CDR3 is CASSLSPSGVYEQYF. The CDR3 DNA follows: TGTGCCAGCAGCTTATCGCCAAGCGGGGTCTACGAGCAGTACTTC.

The chain carries TRBV28 and TRBJ1-6, with TRBD1 identical over 7 bases. V lost 3 bases to trimming and J lost 7 bases; unmatched junction nucleotides: 9. The CDR3 has 16 amino acids. CDR1 MDHEN and CDR2 SYDVKM come from the germline V gene. In DNA form, the CDR3 reads TGTGCCAGCAGTTTCTACCCCGGGACAGCGAATTCACCCCTCCACTTT. It codes for CASSFYPGTANSPLHF.

This sequence joins TRBV10-2 and TRBJ1-2; D unclear. Between the trimmed V and J ends, which lost 0 bases and 7 bases, there was a span of 6 bases. CDR3 length equals 12 residues. Germline V lookup: CDR1 WSHSY, CDR2 SAAADI. The CDR3 reads CASSESNLGYTF. CDR3 DNA: TGCGCCAGCAGTGAGTCGAACCTTGGCTACACCTTC.

The chain employs TRBV28 and TRBJ2-7; tentatively, D is TRBD1 (6 bases). Trimming cost V 3 bases and J 2 bases, with 20 bases left between them. Germline V gives CDR1 MDHEN, CDR2 SYDVKM. The CDR3 spans 17 residues. The CDR3 loop is CASSFMWGTTGTYEQYF. DNA for the CDR3: TGTGCCAGCAGTTTTATGTGGGGGACGACAGGAACCTACGAGCAGTACTTC.

V usage is TRBV18 and J usage is TRBJ2-5; D gene uncertain. The CDR3 has 14 residues. The germline V gene has CDR1 KGHSH and CDR2 LQKENI. V was shortened by 0 bases and J by 1 base, with 6 bases between the two germline ends. CDR3: CASSPPSVQETQYF. The CDR3 nucleotides are TGTGCCAGCTCACCACCGTCGGTCCAAGAGACCCAGTACTTC.

A single count supports this clone. The V call is TRBV2, the J call TRBJ2-7, with D possibly being TRBD1 (5 bases). V gave up 10 bases and J gave up 0 bases, with 13 bases separating them. Germline V CDR1 and CDR2: SNHLY, FYNNEI. CDR3 size: 13 residues. This chain's CDR3 is CANTDRISYEQYF. In DNA form, the CDR3 reads TGTGCCAATACTGACAGAATCTCCTACGAGCAGTACTTC.

The rearrangement links TRBV30 to TRBJ1-6, with a weak D call TRBD1 (5 bases). V lost 2 bases and J 14 bases, leaving 13 bases between the germline ends. Per germline, CDR1 GTSNPN and CDR2 SVGIG (reference sequence). This CDR3 region has 12 residues. Here the CDR3 DNA reads TGTGCCTGGAGTCAGGGTCGGGGAACCCTCCACTTT. Translating gives CAWSQGRGTLHF.

V is TRBV24-1 and J is TRBJ1-3; tentatively, D is TRBD1 (5 bases). The CDR3 is 15 residues long. Germline-derived CDR1 and CDR2 are KGHDR and SFDVKD. V lost 4 bases to trimming and J lost 0 bases, with 9 bases between them. The CDR3 DNA is TGTGCCACCAGTGACCCGACAGACTCTGGAAACACCATATATTTT. Amino acids: CATSDPTDSGNTIYF.

The rearrangement joins TRBV5-1 to TRBJ1-2; possibly TRBD1 for D (5 bases). Germline CDR1 reads SGHRS; CDR2 reads YFSETQ. The V and J ends lost 2 bases and 0 bases respectively, with 8 bases between them. The CDR3 has 14 residues. CDR3: CASSLQEPNYGYTF. The CDR3 nucleotides are TGCGCCAGCAGCTTACAGGAACCTAACTATGGCTACACCTTC.

In this sample, this clone turned up once. The chain links TRBV5-4 to TRBJ1-1; 8 bases fit TRBD1. The CDR3 totals 15 residues. Unmatched junction bases numbered 9, after V lost 4 bases and J lost 4 bases. Germline-derived CDR1 and CDR2 are SGHNT and YYREEE (reference sequence). The CDR3 is CASSAIYRGSTEAFF. The CDR3 DNA reads TGTGCCAGCAGCGCAATCTACAGGGGGAGCACTGAAGCTTTCTTT.

The V call is TRBV6-5, the J call TRBJ1-6, with D tentatively TRBD1 (6 bases). Germline V gene data show CDR1 as MNHEY and CDR2 as SVGAGI. This CDR3 is 14 amino acids long. Between the trimmed V and J ends, which lost 2 bases and 5 bases, there was a span of 7 bases. The CDR3: CASSYQGNNSPLHF. The CDR3 coding sequence is TGTGCCAGCAGTTACCAGGGGAATAATTCACCCCTCCACTTT.